The 19 T cell receptor beta chains below were found in one sample sequenced in a study of T cell responses to AZD1222 COVID-19 vaccine. Only in-frame clones appear in the TCRdb table, and some are missing; sequencing was by immunoSEQ multiplex PCR. The sample contains roughly 180,000 clones, around 90% of which appear only once. The specimen was peripheral blood, collected on day 0 of AZD1222 vaccination. The receptor set was obtained from an adult in good health.

Written as DNA, the CDR3 is TGCGCCAGCAGCTTACACAGGGGGCAGATAACTGAAGCTTTCTTT. It translates to CASSLHRGQITEAFF. The chain uses TRBV5-1 and TRBJ1-1; 9 bases line up with TRBD1. J gave up 5 bases and V 2 bases, and 7 bases lay outside the gene matches. Germline CDR1 is SGHRS and CDR2 is YFSETQ. The CDR3 length is 15 residues. Full variable domain (remainder filled in from reference TRBV5-1 and TRBJ1-1): KAGVTQTPRYLIKTRGQQVTLSCSPISGHRSVSWYQQTPGQGLQFLFEYFSETQRNKGNFPGRFSGRQFSNSRSEMNVSTLELGDSALYLCASSLHRGQITEAFFGQGTRLTVV.

The CDR3 loop reads CASPLGSSYNSPLHF. The CDR3, as DNA: TGTGCCAGCCCCCTGGGGAGCTCCTATAATTCACCCCTCCACTTT. The genes are TRBV18 and TRBJ1-6; D is unclear. From germline, CDR1 is KGHSH and CDR2 LQKENI. The CDR3 is made up of 15 amino acids. The germline V and J ends were trimmed by 8 bases and 0 bases, with 11 bases remaining between them.

As DNA, the CDR3 is TGTGCCATCAGTGACAGGGGGCGCTCGGGACAGGCATCAGATACGCAGTATTTT. Translated, it gives CAISDRGRSGQASDTQYF. The chain is built from TRBV10-3 and TRBJ2-3, with 8 nucleotides matching TRBD1. The CDR3 sequence is 18 residues long. Germline V gene lookup returns CDR1 ENHRY and CDR2 SYGVKD. Unmatched junction bases numbered 15, after V lost 3 bases and J lost 4 bases.

The V call is TRBV11-3, the J call TRBJ2-2; the D gene is possibly TRBD1 (6 bases). V lost 4 bases to trimming and J lost 6 bases, with 18 bases between them. The CDR3 is made up of 16 amino acids. Looked up from germline, CDR1 is SGHNT and CDR2 is YENEEA. The CDR3 DNA sequence: TGTGCCAGCAGCTCACCCGCCAGGGGTTTCGCCGGGGAGCTGTTTTTT. This codes for CASSSPARGFAGELFF.

The genes are TRBV19 and TRBJ2-2; maybe TRBD1 (6 bases). From germline, CDR1 is LNHDA and CDR2 SQIVND (reference sequence). The CDR3 has 15 amino acids. V was trimmed by 4 bases and J by 0 bases, leaving 9 bases between them. CDR3 DNA: TGTGCCAGTAGTAACGACAGGACGAACACCGGGGAGCTGTTTTTT. Its translation: CASSNDRTNTGELFF.

This clone was detected only once. The genes are TRBV4-2 and TRBJ1-5; no clear D. Per the germline V gene, CDR1 is LGHNA and CDR2 is YNFKEQ. V lost 2 bases to trimming and J lost 5 bases, with 7 bases between them. The CDR3 length is 13 residues. The CDR3 spells CASSQQNDQPQHF. CDR3 coding DNA: TGTGCCAGCAGCCAACAAAATGATCAGCCCCAGCATTTT.

The gene calls are TRBV18 and TRBJ1-1; tentative D call: TRBD1 (6 bases). This CDR3 is 12 amino acids long. Germline V CDR1 and CDR2: KGHSH, LQKENI. The V end was cut by 6 bases, the J end by 5 bases, with 10 bases between. CDR3 DNA: TGTGCCAGCTCGCATAGGGGGACTGAAGCTTTCTTT. Translating gives CASSHRGTEAFF.

The chain joins TRBV5-1 to TRBJ1-1, with D uncertain. In germline, CDR1 is SGHRS, CDR2 YFSETQ. This CDR3 is 16 amino acids long. V was trimmed by 0 bases and J by 0 bases, leaving 12 bases between them. CDR3 loop: CASSLEFTALNTEAFF. The CDR3 region has the DNA TGCGCCAGCAGCTTGGAATTCACAGCCCTGAACACTGAAGCTTTCTTT.

This chain joins TRBV7-8 and TRBJ1-2; D unclear. The V gene's germline CDR1 is SGHVS and CDR2 FQNEAQ. This CDR3 contains 13 residues. V was shortened by 1 base and J by 4 bases, with 7 bases between the two germline ends. CDR3 sequence (DNA): TGTGCCAGCAGCTTAGGGTCGGTCTATGGCTACACCTTC. Translating gives CASSLGSVYGYTF. The whole variable domain, remainder taken from reference TRBV7-8 and TRBJ1-2, is GAGVSQSPRYKVAKRGQDVALRCDPISGHVSLFWYQQALGQGPEFLTYFQNEAQLDKSGLPSDRFFAERPEGSVSTLKIQRTQQEDSAVYLCASSLGSVYGYTFGSGTRLTVV.

The chain is built from TRBV7-2 and TRBJ1-2; no clear D. Germline assignment: CDR1 SGHTA and CDR2 FQGNSA. With 5 bases removed from V and 6 bases from J, the gap between germline ends came to 16 bases. This CDR3 is built from 14 residues. The CDR3 reads CASSPPLHPHGYTF. DNA for the CDR3: TGTGCCAGCAGCCCCCCTTTGCACCCCCATGGCTACACCTTC.

Only one count was recorded for this clone. This chain joins TRBV6-2 or TRBV6-3 and TRBJ1-5; D remains ambiguous. The germline gives CDR1 MNHEY, CDR2 SVGEGT. V lost 6 bases and J lost 4, with 19 bases in between. CDR3 length equals 16 residues. The CDR3 protein is CASSPRTDLLNQPQHF. The CDR3 DNA is TGTGCCAGCAGCCCTAGAACAGATTTGTTGAATCAGCCCCAGCATTTT.

V and J are TRBV15 and TRBJ2-1; tentatively, D is TRBD1 or TRBD2 (5 bases each). The CDR3 sequence is 15 residues long. Trimming took off 4 bases at V and 4 bases at J, with 14 bases between the two ends. Looked up from germline, CDR1 is LNHNV and CDR2 is YYDKDF (reference sequence). The CDR3 loop is CATSIDRDRYNEQFF. The CDR3 nucleotides are TGTGCCACCAGCATTGATCGGGACCGATACAATGAGCAGTTCTTC.

The V gene is TRBV28, the J gene TRBJ2-7; weak D call: TRBD1 (5 bases). The CDR3 sequence is 13 residues long. V shed 5 bases and J shed 0 bases, with 8 bases lying between them. Germline V gene data show CDR1 as MDHEN and CDR2 as SYDVKM. The CDR3 sequence is CASSAGPSYEQYF. In nucleotides, the CDR3 is TGTGCCAGCAGTGCAGGGCCCTCCTACGAGCAGTACTTC.

This chain joins TRBV24-1 and TRBJ1-2, with a possible D match to TRBD1 (6 bases). The length of the CDR3 is 13 residues. The V end lost 9 bases, the J end lost 8 bases, and 18 bases lay between the germline ends. Germline-derived CDR1 and CDR2 are KGHDR and SFDVKD. CDR3 nucleotides: TGTGCCACCGGAAAAACAGGGACCGGAGGCTACACCTTC. Translating gives CATGKTGTGGYTF.

The chain links TRBV7-8 to TRBJ1-5, with TRBD1 matching 8 bases. Per the germline V gene, CDR1 is SGHVS and CDR2 is FQNEAQ. Losses at the gene ends were 10 bases for V and 6 bases for J; bases not matched to a gene: 11. The CDR3 has 14 residues. CDR3 residues: CATGGQGILQPQHF. The DNA of the CDR3 is TGTGCCACCGGTGGACAGGGAATCCTTCAGCCCCAGCATTTT. The variable domain in full, completed from reference TRBV7-8 and TRBJ1-5, reads GAGVSQSPRYKVAKRGQDVALRCDPISGHVSLFWYQQALGQGPEFLTYFQNEAQLDKSGLPSDRFFAERPEGSVSTLKIQRTQQEDSAVYLCATGGQGILQPQHFGDGTRLSIL.

This clone appeared a few times. The chain uses TRBV5-1 and TRBJ1-6; no firm D call. CDR3 size: 12 residues. Per the germline V gene, CDR1 is SGHRS and CDR2 is YFSETQ. The germline V and J ends were trimmed by 4 bases and 8 bases, with 7 bases remaining between them. CDR3 amino acids: CASSDRDSPLHF. CDR3 in DNA: TGCGCCAGCAGCGACCGGGATTCACCCCTCCACTTT. The variable domain in full, with the rest retrieved from reference TRBV5-1 and TRBJ1-6, is KAGVTQTPRYLIKTRGQQVTLSCSPISGHRSVSWYQQTPGQGLQFLFEYFSETQRNKGNFPGRFSGRQFSNSRSEMNVSTLELGDSALYLCASSDRDSPLHFGNGTRLTVT.

The J gene is TRBJ1-4, the V gene TRBV15, with TRBD1 as a possible D gene (5 bases). Germline V lookup: CDR1 LNHNV, CDR2 YYDKDF (reference sequence). This CDR3 has 15 residues. Between the trimmed V and J ends, which lost 4 bases and 7 bases, there was a span of 16 bases. CDR3 coding DNA: TGTGCCACCAGCATTAGGGACCGAGATGGTGAAAAACTGTTTTTT. This codes for CATSIRDRDGEKLFF. The entire variable domain, with the rest obtained from reference TRBV15 and TRBJ1-4, is as follows: DAMVIQNPRYQVTQFGKPVTLSCSQTLNHNVMYWYQQKSSQAPKLLFHYYDKDFNNEADTPDNFQSRRPNTSFCFLDIRSPGLGDTAMYLCATSIRDRDGEKLFFGSGTQLSVL.

The genes are TRBV3-1 (or the pseudogene TRBV3-2) and TRBJ1-1, with TRBD1 identical over 7 bases. Germline V gene data show CDR1 as LGHDT and CDR2 as YNNKEL (reference sequence). The length of the CDR3 is 15 residues. J gave up 11 bases and V 2 bases, and 14 bases lay outside the gene matches. As DNA, the CDR3 is TGTGCCAGCAGCCAACGTGTTACAGGGGCTCTAGGGGCTTTCTTT. This encodes CASSQRVTGALGAFF.

The chain joins TRBV12-3 or TRBV12-4 to TRBJ1-2, with D perhaps matching TRBD1 (6 bases). The length of the CDR3 is 11 residues. V was pared by 6 bases and J by 5 bases, with 7 bases between. The CDR3 is CASRTGYGYTF. In nucleotides, the CDR3 is TGTGCCAGCAGAACAGGGTATGGCTACACCTTC.